This T cell receptor beta chain comes out of a study of blood T cell repertoires in COVID-19 (dated by TCRdb to about 2020). Broadly, across the study: Samples covering the acute and convalescent phases of COVID-19 were provided by collaborators in the United States, Italy and Spain. The material from the prospective study consisted of cDNA or gDNA derived from T cells, B-cell-depleted T cells, or PBMCs. The repertoires were released in a freely available public database meant as a resource for research on the immune response to SARS-CoV-2. Samples came from the ongoing ImmuneRACE study (first 160 participants) plus 1,254 subjects from 6 global collaborators. Sample metadata almost always included a de-identified subject ID, COVID-19 status, age in years and sex. Subjects who had been exposed to COVID-19, were actively infected with it, or had recovered from it provided the deeply sampled blood TCRbeta repertoires that made up the dataset. Where available, HLA class I and class II types were taken from metadata supplied by the sample provider and were not determined by assay-based typing.

About this clone: Its antigen remains unidentified. Base qualities are not at hand, and no much larger clone is one base apart.

The trim is 6 bases for V and 6 bases for J, with a gap of 18 bases between the germline ends. The germline V gene gives CDR1 as MNHEY and CDR2 as SVGAGI. The CDR3 numbers 15 residues from cysteine through phenylalanine. Only the CDR3 DNA is retained, 45 bases long and in frame from the first base. What the research found in general, with its limitations: How much clinical and demographic metadata was included differed by source and by participant, and the metadata was provided uncurated.

TCRbeta CDR3 regions were amplified from genomic DNA by means of the immunoSEQ Assay, a bias-controlled multiplex PCR. Per the source publication's procedure: Within the assay, amplification of reference gene primers was used to estimate how many nucleated cells each sample contained. To quantify the absolute abundance of each unique TCRbeta CDR3 rearrangement, sequence reads were collapsed and filtered. For each sample, productive Simpson clonality was calculated by taking the square root of Simpson's diversity index across productive rearrangements. This immuneACCESS table, as held by TCRdb, lists in-frame sequences with V and J called but not all clones. Of the missing ones, under half trace to an unresolved V gene in checked studies; the others have no known cause. V, J and clone size are those of that table, while D and trimming were read from the DNA. A total of approximately 100,000 clones appear in this sample, around nine tenths of them only once. The top ten clonotypes cover 4.5% to 6% of the sample.

Whole blood was collected in K2EDTA tubes by collaborating institutions according to the institutions' own protocols. For TCRbeta analysis, collaborators shipped samples in one of three forms: frozen whole blood, isolated PBMCs, or DNA extracted from either of those sample types. The chain is made from TRBV6-5 and TRBJ2-4, and TRBD1 may be the D gene, going by 6 matching bases. The source material was peripheral blood. The sequence came from an older man with acute or convalescent COVID-19. The nucleotide sequence is given as TGTGCCAGCAGCCCCCGAACAGGGACCTTAAACATTCAGTACTTC. It translates as CASSPRTGTLNIQYF.